Listed below are T cell receptor beta chains from one sample, sequenced in a study of spatial heterogeneity in lung cancer. One entry per CDR3 protein, called by TCRdb with MiXCR from the 5' RACE reads. The sample contains just under 95,000 distinct CDR3 sequences, roughly 12% of which appear only once. This specimen consisted of PBMCs, obtained at surgery. These receptors all come from a male donor with early-stage non-small cell lung cancer. Both conserved end residues are part of each CDR3.

J: TRBJ2-2; V: TRBV2; CDR3: CASNQIQGTGELFF
J: TRBJ2-3; V: TRBV9; CDR3: CASSVKAGADTQYF
J: TRBJ1-1; V: TRBV5-1; CDR3: CASSLLQGRAEAFF
J: TRBJ1-1; V: TRBV6-2/TRBV6-3; CDR3: CASRATGATEAFF
J: TRBJ1-1; V: TRBV20-1; CDR3: CSALLDRLNTEAFF
J: TRBJ1-5; V: TRBV28; CDR3: CASRPTGDGNQPQHF
J: TRBJ2-5; V: TRBV7-2; CDR3: CASSLNSGSETQYF
J: TRBJ2-3; V: TRBV6-2/TRBV6-3; CDR3: CAVRGPDTDTQYF
J: TRBJ1-1; V: TRBV6-2/TRBV6-3; CDR3: CASSYFSGQTEAFF
J: TRBJ2-7; V: TRBV10-3; CDR3: CAISESGQSVEQYF
J: TRBJ1-1; V: TRBV4-3; CDR3: CASSQDLNTEAFF
J: TRBJ1-2; V: TRBV7-9; CDR3: CASSQGQGGFYGYTF
J: TRBJ2-7; V: TRBV10-3; CDR3: CAISESSQGLGEQYF
J: TRBJ1-2; V: TRBV4-3; CDR3: CASSIDRTYYGYTF
J: TRBJ2-5; V: TRBV20-1; CDR3: CSAAGLEETQYF
J: TRBJ2-3; V: TRBV9; CDR3: CASSVGPWSSGGGVTDTQYF
J: TRBJ1-5; V: TRBV28; CDR3: CASSKGQPQHF
J: TRBJ1-6; V: TRBV7-3; CDR3: CASSLGRPYNSPLHF
J: TRBJ2-6; V: TRBV7-7; CDR3: CASSLDRANVLTF
J: TRBJ2-5; V: TRBV19; CDR3: CASSTAGHSGETQYF
J: TRBJ2-7; V: TRBV25-1; CDR3: CASSESGYDEQYF
J: TRBJ2-1; V: TRBV14; CDR3: CASSHNPGTYNEQFF
J: TRBJ1-6; V: TRBV5-1; CDR3: CASSPDRTNNSPLHF
J: TRBJ2-1; V: TRBV6-4; CDR3: CASSELAGGNNEQFF
J: TRBJ2-1; V: TRBV4-2; CDR3: CASSQDPLTSGGNEQFF
J: TRBJ1-2; V: TRBV29-1; CDR3: CSVDPSDGYTF
J: TRBJ1-3; V: TRBV20-1; CDR3: CSVPERDSGNTIYF
J: TRBJ1-1; V: TRBV28; CDR3: CASTSLGRGFGNTEAFF
J: TRBJ1-2; V: TRBV6-6; CDR3: CASTQKGGPGDCGYTF
J: TRBJ2-7; V: TRBV28; CDR3: CASSPGTSRTYEQYF
J: TRBJ2-3; V: TRBV7-9; CDR3: CAFQGPPDTQYF
J: TRBJ2-1; V: TRBV4-3; CDR3: CASSQGTGIYNEQFF
J: TRBJ2-1; V: TRBV7-2; CDR3: CASSRQSGGARNEQFF
J: TRBJ2-3; V: TRBV30; CDR3: CAWRHSGSTDTQYF
J: TRBJ1-3; V: TRBV4-1; CDR3: CASSQDPANSGNTIYF
J: TRBJ2-1; V: TRBV6-2/TRBV6-3; CDR3: CASKTGTGSYNEQFF
J: TRBJ2-2; V: TRBV29-1; CDR3: CSALIEPNTGELFF
J: TRBJ1-2; V: TRBV25-1; CDR3: CASRDSGTGGNYGYTF
J: TRBJ2-3; V: TRBV24-1; CDR3: CATSDAVEGFGDTQYF
J: TRBJ2-5; V: TRBV19; CDR3: CASSIGQQETQYF
J: TRBJ1-6; V: TRBV28; CDR3: CASSLQTSHLHF
J: TRBJ1-3; V: TRBV9; CDR3: CASSVSQGAGNTIYF
J: TRBJ2-2; V: TRBV7-3; CDR3: CASSRGLAGTGELFF
J: TRBJ2-7; V: TRBV3-1; CDR3: CASSFPGTGLFEQYF
J: TRBJ2-1; V: TRBV2; CDR3: CASSDGGSGYNEQFF
J: TRBJ2-3; V: TRBV7-2; CDR3: CASSLRTSPDTQYF
J: TRBJ1-3; V: TRBV12-3/TRBV12-4; CDR3: CASTPSRPIYF
J: TRBJ2-3; V: TRBV29-1; CDR3: CSVGGGSGSDTQYF
J: TRBJ1-6; V: TRBV20-1; CDR3: CSARGRSYNSPLHF
J: TRBJ2-5; V: TRBV7-2; CDR3: CASSVQETQYF
J: TRBJ1-1; V: TRBV5-4; CDR3: CASSPERGTEAFF
J: TRBJ2-3; V: TRBV11-2; CDR3: CASSGTGGADTQYF
J: TRBJ2-2; V: TRBV6-2/TRBV6-3; CDR3: CASSKGTNTGELFF
J: TRBJ2-1; V: TRBV10-3; CDR3: CAINLGGLAGAYNEQFF
J: TRBJ1-5; V: TRBV12-5; CDR3: CASGFANPWRGNQPQHF